Below, 8 T cell receptor beta chains from the same sample are listed, as sequenced in a study of radiotherapy plus CTLA-4 blockade in lung cancer. Data came from immunoSEQ multiplex PCR; TCRdb stores just in-frame clones and leaves some out. The data show about 38,000 clones, over 65% seen once. Sequenced here: peripheral blood, sampled from a patient treated with radiotherapy plus ipilimumab. The receptors shown here come from a human donor with non-small cell lung cancer who had stable disease on radiotherapy plus ipilimumab.

This clone was counted only a few times. The V and J genes are TRBV14 and TRBJ2-5; D is possibly TRBD1 (7 bases). Trimming removed 0 bases at V and 5 bases at J, with 10 bases between. CDR1 SGHDN and CDR2 FVKESK come from the germline V gene. This CDR3 region has 14 residues. Written as DNA, the CDR3 is TGTGCCAGCAGCCAAGACAGGGGGAGGGAGACCCAGTACTTC. Translated, it gives CASSQDRGRETQYF.

This sequence joins TRBV27 and TRBJ2-3; no definite D call. Germline values: CDR1 MNHEY, CDR2 SMNVEV (reference sequence). The CDR3 runs to 13 residues. The V gene lost 0 bases and the J gene lost 2 bases, with 3 bases spanning the gap. The CDR3 is CASSLSLTDTQYF. CDR3 nucleotide sequence: TGTGCCAGCAGTTTATCACTCACAGATACGCAGTATTTT.

The J gene is TRBJ1-1, the V gene TRBV7-8; D gene ambiguous. CDR3 size: 15 residues. Germline CDR1 reads SGHVS; CDR2 reads FQNEAQ. V lost 3 bases and J 0 bases, leaving 11 bases between the germline ends. The CDR3 DNA is TGTGCCAGCAGCTTCCAGGCGGTCTTGAACACTGAAGCTTTCTTT. It translates to CASSFQAVLNTEAFF.

This clone was seen just once. The rearrangement links TRBV2 to TRBJ2-6; D ambiguous. This CDR3 has 14 residues. Looked up from germline, CDR1 is SNHLY and CDR2 is FYNNEI. Trimming removed 3 bases at V and 2 bases at J, with 5 bases between. CDR3 DNA sequence: TGTGCCAGCAGTGACGACGCTGGGGCCAACGTCCTGACTTTC. Translating it yields CASSDDAGANVLTF.

This rearrangement joins TRBV28 to TRBJ2-5; 9 bases fit TRBD2. The CDR3 covers 15 residues. The V segment lost 7 bases and the J segment 6 bases; nucleotides outside the gene matches: 12. CDR1 MDHEN and CDR2 SYDVKM come from the germline V gene. Here the CDR3 reads CASIPAGGPEQTQYF. CDR3 nucleotide sequence: TGTGCCAGCATCCCTGCGGGGGGGCCGGAACAGACCCAGTACTTC. The full variable domain, in which reference TRBV28 and TRBJ2-5 provide the parts outside the CDR3, is DVKVTQSSRYLVKRTGEKVFLECVQDMDHENMFWYRQDPGLGLRLIYFSYDVKMKEKGDIPEGYSVSREKKERFSLILESASTNQTSMYLCASIPAGGPEQTQYFGPGTRLLVL.

This clone was counted between two and nine times. V gene TRBV25-1 combines with J gene TRBJ2-2, with 12 bases fitting TRBD2. V was pared by 4 bases and J by 3 bases, with 6 bases of the junction left unmatched. The CDR3 covers 17 residues. The germline CDR1 and CDR2 sequences are MGHDK and SYGVNS. CDR3 sequence (DNA): TGTGCCAGCAGTGTGTCTAGCGGGGGGGGCTACACCGGGGAGCTGTTTTTT. It yields the protein CASSVSSGGGYTGELFF.

The V call is TRBV19, the J call TRBJ1-4, with TRBD1 identical over 8 bases. The ends lost 5 bases at V and 6 bases at J; junction bases unmatched: 8. The CDR3 is 15 amino acids. Germline V gene data show CDR1 as LNHDA and CDR2 as SQIVND (reference sequence). CDR3 nucleotides: TGTGCCAGTAGTCTCTCGCAGGGGGCGCATGAAAAACTGTTTTTT. Translating gives CASSLSQGAHEKLFF.

The rearrangement joins TRBV6-5 to TRBJ2-5, with 8 bases that match TRBD1. The length of the CDR3 is 13 residues. Unmatched junction bases numbered 5, after V lost 6 bases and J lost 5 bases. The germline V gene encodes CDR1 MNHEY and CDR2 SVGAGI. CDR3: CASSTGGRETQYF. As DNA, the CDR3 is TGTGCCAGCAGCACAGGGGGAAGGGAGACCCAGTACTTC.